The sequence of this T cell receptor (beta chain) was determined in a study of neoadjuvant anti-PD-1 for oral cavity cancer (dated by TCRdb to the early 2020s). As for the study more broadly: Three to four biweekly doses of nivolumab at 3 mg/kg were mostly administered to patients before curative-intent surgical resection. Patients who did not progress were given a fourth nivolumab dose at about day 43 and had definitive surgical resection on days 50-56. The parent correlative cohort included approximately twelve patients, with an approximately 33% response rate. Patients with complete response, partial response or stable disease by RECIST 1.1 were defined as responders, whereas patients with progression were defined as non-responders. The study at large found these results: Higher pretreatment blood Treg/Th17 ratios correlated with higher pretreatment blood TCRbeta clonality and lower post-treatment tumor TCRbeta clonality. Within PBMCs, T cell clonality (Gini index) was significantly higher in non-responders than responders after neoadjuvant nivolumab. TCR analyses included only a few patients per response group, and the authors called for larger cohorts for validation.

For deep sequencing of PBMC libraries, mostly roughly 450 ng of input genomic DNA was used, and six replicates were run per sample. The immunoSEQ hsTCRbeta kit was used to prepare TCRbeta libraries according to the manufacturer's instructions. The finished libraries were brought together in one pool at 2.5 to 3.5 nM, which was then read using an Illumina NovaSeq 6000 S4 flow cell. In the original analysis: Raw data preprocessing and quality control were performed with the immunoSEQ Analyzer. The analysis was limited to productive rearrangements, and each clonotype was defined by a unique CDR3 amino acid sequence. Repertoire clonality was estimated as the Gini-Simpson index, which was computed with the R package tcR. Gini indices were compared with Student's t test, and associations with tumor size change were assessed by Pearson correlation. As stored in TCRdb, this immuneACCESS dataset retains in-frame rearrangements with V and J assigned. A fraction of the clones does not appear; measured against another copy, unresolved V genes explain less than half of the discrepancy, and the remainder lacks a known reason. V and J calls and clone size are given by that table; D and trimming were obtained from the DNA. Across this sample there are around 60,000 clones, with approximately 79% seen only once. The ten largest clones take up 2.6% of the sample.

The CDR3 starts with the cysteine, ends with the phenylalanine, and has 13 residues. Only CDR3 DNA is held: 39 bases, read in frame from base 1. The germline V gene sets CDR1 to SGHRS and CDR2 to YFSETQ. V gives up 4 bases and J gives up 5 bases, and the segment between their germline ends measures 12 bases. Regarding this clone: The target of this receptor is not known. No clone much larger than this one lies a single base away; base qualities are absent.

Explained via the paper, the time point label denotes: before neoadjuvant nivolumab. Patients had been newly diagnosed with stage II-IVA oral cavity squamous cell carcinoma, and no prior systemic or radiation treatment had been given to the patients. The cohort was composed of patients with HPV-negative, locally advanced oral cavity squamous cell carcinoma. Peripheral blood mononuclear cells were analyzed directly, without maintenance or expansion in culture. Samples came from a longitudinal correlative study of a single-arm phase II trial of neoadjuvant nivolumab in oral cavity squamous cell carcinoma. Genomic DNA-based TCRbeta sequencing was performed on subject-matched pre- and post-treatment PBMCs and tumors from three responders and three non-responders. Peripheral blood mononuclear cells were collected before nivolumab treatment and again after treatment, at the time of surgery. The Maxwell RSC DNA from Cells kit was used to extract genomic DNA from PBMCs.

This sequence originates from a person aged 35-80 years with oral cavity squamous cell carcinoma. The material sequenced was PBMCs, taken before nivolumab (anti-PD-1) treatment. The chain is assembled from TRBV5-1 and TRBJ2-5; TRBD1 is perhaps the D gene, given 7 matching bases. The CDR3: CASSPGGPETQYF. The nucleotide sequence is TGCGCCAGCAGCCCAGGGGGGCCGGAGACCCAGTACTTC.